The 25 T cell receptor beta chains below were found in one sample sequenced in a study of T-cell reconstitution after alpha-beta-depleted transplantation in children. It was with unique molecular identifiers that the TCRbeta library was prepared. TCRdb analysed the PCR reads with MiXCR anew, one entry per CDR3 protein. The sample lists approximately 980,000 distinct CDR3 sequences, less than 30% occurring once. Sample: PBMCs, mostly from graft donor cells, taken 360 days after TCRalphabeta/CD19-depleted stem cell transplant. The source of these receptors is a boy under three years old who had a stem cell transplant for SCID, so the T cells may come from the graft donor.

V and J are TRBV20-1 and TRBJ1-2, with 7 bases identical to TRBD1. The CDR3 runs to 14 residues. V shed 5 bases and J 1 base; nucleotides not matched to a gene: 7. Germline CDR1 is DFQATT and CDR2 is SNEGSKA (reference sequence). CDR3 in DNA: TGCAGTGCTCGCAGGGGGGATCGTAACTATGGCTACACCTTC. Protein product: CSARRGDRNYGYTF.

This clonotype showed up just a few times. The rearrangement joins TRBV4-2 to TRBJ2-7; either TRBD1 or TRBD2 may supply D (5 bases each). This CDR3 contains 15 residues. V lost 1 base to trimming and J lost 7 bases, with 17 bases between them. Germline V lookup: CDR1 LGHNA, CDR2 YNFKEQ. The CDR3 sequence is CASSQGWDRSGEQYF. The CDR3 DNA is TGTGCCAGCAGCCAAGGGTGGGACCGGTCAGGGGAGCAGTACTTC.

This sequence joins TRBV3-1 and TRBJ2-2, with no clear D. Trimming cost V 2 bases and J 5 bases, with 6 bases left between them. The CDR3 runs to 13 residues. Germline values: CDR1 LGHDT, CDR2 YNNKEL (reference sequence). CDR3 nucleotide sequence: TGTGCCAGCAGCCAAAGTAAAACCGGGGAGCTGTTTTTT. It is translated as CASSQSKTGELFF.

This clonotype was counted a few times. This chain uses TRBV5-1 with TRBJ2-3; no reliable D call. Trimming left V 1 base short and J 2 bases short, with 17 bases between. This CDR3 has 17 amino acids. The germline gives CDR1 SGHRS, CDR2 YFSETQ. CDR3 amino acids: CASSLSIPYFATDTQYF. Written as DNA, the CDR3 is TGCGCCAGCAGCTTGTCCATCCCGTACTTTGCCACAGATACGCAGTATTTT.

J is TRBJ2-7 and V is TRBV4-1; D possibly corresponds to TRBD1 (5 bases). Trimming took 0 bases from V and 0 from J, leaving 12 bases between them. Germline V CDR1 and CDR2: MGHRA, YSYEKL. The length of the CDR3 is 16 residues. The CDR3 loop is CASSQDAQGLSYEQYF. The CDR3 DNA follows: TGCGCCAGCAGCCAAGATGCCCAGGGTCTCTCCTACGAGCAGTACTTC.

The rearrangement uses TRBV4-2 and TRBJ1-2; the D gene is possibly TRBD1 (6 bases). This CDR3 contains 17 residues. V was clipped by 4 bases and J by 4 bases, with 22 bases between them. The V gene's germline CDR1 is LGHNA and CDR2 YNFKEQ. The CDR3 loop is CASSLPAFIGGAYGYTF. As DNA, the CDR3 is TGTGCCAGCAGCCTTCCCGCTTTCATAGGGGGGGCCTATGGCTACACCTTC.

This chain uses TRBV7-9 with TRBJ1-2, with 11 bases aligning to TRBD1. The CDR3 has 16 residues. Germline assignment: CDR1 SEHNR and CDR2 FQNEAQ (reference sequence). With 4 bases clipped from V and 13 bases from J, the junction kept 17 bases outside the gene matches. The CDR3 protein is CASSSGETGTGGAGTF. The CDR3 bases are TGTGCCAGCAGCTCCGGAGAAACCGGGACAGGGGGAGCGGGCACCTTC. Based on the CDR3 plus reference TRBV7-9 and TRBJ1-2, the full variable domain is DTGVSQNPRHKITKRGQNVTFRCDPISEHNRLYWYRQTLGQGPEFLTYFQNEAQLEKSRLLSDRFSAERPKGSFSTLEIQRTEQGDSAMYLCASSSGETGTGGAGTFGSGTRLTVV.

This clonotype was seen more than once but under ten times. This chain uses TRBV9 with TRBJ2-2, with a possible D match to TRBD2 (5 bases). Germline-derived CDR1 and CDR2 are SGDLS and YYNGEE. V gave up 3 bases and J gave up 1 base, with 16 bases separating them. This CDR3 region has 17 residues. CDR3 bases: TGTGCCAGCAGCGCCCGAGCGGCGGGTCTGAACACCGGGGAGCTGTTTTTT. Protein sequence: CASSARAAGLNTGELFF.

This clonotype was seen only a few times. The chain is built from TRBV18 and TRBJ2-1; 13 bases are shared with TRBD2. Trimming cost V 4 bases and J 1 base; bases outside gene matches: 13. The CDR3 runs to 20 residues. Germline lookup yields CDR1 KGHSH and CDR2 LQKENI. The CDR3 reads CASSQGPRLAGGRSYNEQFF. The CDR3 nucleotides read TGTGCCAGCTCACAAGGCCCTCGACTAGCGGGGGGCCGTTCCTACAATGAGCAGTTCTTC. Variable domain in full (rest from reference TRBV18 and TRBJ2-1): NAGVMQNPRHLVRRRGQEARLRCSPMKGHSHVYWYRQLPEEGLKFMVYLQKENIIDESGMPKERFSAEFPKEGPSILRIQQVVRGDSAAYFCASSQGPRLAGGRSYNEQFFGPGTRLTVL.

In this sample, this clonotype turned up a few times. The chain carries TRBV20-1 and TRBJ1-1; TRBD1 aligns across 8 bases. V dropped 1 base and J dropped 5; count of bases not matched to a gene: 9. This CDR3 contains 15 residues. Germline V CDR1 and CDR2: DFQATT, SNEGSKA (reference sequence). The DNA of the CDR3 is TGCAGTGCTAGAGCGGCAGGGGGCGCCAGGACTGAAGCTTTCTTT. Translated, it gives CSARAAGGARTEAFF.

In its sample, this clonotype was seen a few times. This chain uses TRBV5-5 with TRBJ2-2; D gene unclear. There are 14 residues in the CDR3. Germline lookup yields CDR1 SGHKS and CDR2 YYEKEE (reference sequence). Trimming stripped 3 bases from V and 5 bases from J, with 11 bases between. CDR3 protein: CASSSYRDTGELFF. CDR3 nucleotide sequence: TGTGCCAGCAGCTCTTACAGAGATACCGGGGAGCTGTTTTTT. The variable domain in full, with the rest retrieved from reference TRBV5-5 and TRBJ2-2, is DAGVTQSPTHLIKTRGQQVTLRCSPISGHKSVSWYQQVLGQGPQFIFQYYEKEERGRGNFPDRFSARQFPNYSSELNVNALLLGDSALYLCASSSYRDTGELFFGEGSRLTVL.

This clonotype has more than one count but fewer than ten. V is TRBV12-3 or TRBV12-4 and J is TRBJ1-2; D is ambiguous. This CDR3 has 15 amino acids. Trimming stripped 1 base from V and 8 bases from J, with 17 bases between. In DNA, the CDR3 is TGTGCCAGCAGTTTAGACGCCGGCCGGAGTCGCGGCTACACCTTC. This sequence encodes CASSLDAGRSRGYTF.

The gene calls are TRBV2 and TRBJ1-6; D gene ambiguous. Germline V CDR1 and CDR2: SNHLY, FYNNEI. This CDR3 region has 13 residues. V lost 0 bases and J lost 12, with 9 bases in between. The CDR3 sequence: CASSEAGQKPLHF. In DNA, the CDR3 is TGTGCCAGCAGTGAAGCAGGCCAAAAACCCCTCCACTTT.

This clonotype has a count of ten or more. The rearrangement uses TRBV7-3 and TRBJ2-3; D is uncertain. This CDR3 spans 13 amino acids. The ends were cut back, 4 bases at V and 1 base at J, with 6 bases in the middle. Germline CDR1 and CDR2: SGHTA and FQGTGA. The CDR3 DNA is TGTGCCAGCAGCTCACAAGGCACAGATACGCAGTATTTT. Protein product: CASSSQGTDTQYF.

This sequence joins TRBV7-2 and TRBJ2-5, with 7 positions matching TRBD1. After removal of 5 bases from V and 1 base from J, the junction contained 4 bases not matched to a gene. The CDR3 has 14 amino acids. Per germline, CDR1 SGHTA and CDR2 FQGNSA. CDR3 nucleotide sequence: TGTGCCAGCAGCCGAGGGGGCTTCCAAGAGACCCAGTACTTC. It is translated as CASSRGGFQETQYF.

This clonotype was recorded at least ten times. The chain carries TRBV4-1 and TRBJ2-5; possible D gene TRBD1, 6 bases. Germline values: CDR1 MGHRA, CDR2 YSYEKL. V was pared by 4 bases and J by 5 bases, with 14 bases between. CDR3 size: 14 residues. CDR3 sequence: CASSRDRYPETQYF. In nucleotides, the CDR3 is TGCGCCAGCAGCCGCGACAGGTACCCGGAGACCCAGTACTTC.

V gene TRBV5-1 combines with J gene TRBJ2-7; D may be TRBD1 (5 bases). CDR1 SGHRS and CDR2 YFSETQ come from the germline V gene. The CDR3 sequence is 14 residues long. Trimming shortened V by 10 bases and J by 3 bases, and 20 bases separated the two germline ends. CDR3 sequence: CARMRSDIFYEQYF. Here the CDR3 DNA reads TGCGCCCGTATGCGATCGGACATTTTCTACGAGCAGTACTTC.

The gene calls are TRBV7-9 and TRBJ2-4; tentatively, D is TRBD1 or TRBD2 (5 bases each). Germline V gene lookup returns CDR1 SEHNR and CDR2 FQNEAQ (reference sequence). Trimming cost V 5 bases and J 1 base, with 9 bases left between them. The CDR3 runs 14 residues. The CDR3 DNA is TGTGCCAGCAGCGTGGGGGAGGCCAAAAACATTCAGTACTTC. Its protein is CASSVGEAKNIQYF.

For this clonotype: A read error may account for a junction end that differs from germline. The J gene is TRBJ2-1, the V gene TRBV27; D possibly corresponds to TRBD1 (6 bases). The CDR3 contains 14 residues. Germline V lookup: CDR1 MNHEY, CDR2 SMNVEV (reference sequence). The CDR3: CASSPGDTNNERFF. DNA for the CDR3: TGTGCCAGCAGTCCCGGGGACACTAACAATGAGCGGTTCTTC.

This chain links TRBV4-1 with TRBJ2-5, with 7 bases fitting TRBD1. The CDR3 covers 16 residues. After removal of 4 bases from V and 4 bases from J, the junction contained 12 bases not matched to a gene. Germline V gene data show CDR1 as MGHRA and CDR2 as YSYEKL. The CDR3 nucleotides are TGCGCCAGCAGCCGGATGACAGGGCTCGGGCGAGAGACCCAGTACTTC. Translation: CASSRMTGLGRETQYF.

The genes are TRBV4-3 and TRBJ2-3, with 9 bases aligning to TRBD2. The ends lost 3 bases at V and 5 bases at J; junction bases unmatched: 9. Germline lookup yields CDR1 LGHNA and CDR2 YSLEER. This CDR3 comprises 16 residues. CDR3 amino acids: CASSHALAGTGDTQYF. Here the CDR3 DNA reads TGCGCCAGCAGCCATGCTCTAGCGGGGACGGGAGATACGCAGTATTTT.

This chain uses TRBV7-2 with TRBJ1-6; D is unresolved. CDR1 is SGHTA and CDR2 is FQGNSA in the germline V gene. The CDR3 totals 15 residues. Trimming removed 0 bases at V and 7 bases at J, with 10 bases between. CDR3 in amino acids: CASSLAVVWNSPLHF. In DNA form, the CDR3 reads TGTGCCAGCAGCTTAGCTGTGGTTTGGAATTCACCCCTCCACTTT.

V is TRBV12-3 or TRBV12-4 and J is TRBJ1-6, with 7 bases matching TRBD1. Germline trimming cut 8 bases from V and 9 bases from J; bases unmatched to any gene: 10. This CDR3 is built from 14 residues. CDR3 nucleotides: TGTGCCAGCTCCGAGACAGGGACGGGTTCACCCCTCCACTTT. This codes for CASSETGTGSPLHF.

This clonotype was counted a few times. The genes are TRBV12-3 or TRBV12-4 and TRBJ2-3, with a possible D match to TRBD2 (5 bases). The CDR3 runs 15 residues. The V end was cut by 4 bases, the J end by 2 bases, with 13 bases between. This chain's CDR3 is CASSSRGLDTDTQYF. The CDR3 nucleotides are TGTGCCAGCAGTTCCCGCGGGTTGGACACAGATACGCAGTATTTT.

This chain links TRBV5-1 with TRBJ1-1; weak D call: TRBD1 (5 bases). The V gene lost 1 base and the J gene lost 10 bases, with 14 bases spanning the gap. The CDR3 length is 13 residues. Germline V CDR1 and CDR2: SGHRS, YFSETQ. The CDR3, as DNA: TGCGCCAGCAGCTTGTCAGGGCGGGTTGGAGCTTTCTTT. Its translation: CASSLSGRVGAFF.